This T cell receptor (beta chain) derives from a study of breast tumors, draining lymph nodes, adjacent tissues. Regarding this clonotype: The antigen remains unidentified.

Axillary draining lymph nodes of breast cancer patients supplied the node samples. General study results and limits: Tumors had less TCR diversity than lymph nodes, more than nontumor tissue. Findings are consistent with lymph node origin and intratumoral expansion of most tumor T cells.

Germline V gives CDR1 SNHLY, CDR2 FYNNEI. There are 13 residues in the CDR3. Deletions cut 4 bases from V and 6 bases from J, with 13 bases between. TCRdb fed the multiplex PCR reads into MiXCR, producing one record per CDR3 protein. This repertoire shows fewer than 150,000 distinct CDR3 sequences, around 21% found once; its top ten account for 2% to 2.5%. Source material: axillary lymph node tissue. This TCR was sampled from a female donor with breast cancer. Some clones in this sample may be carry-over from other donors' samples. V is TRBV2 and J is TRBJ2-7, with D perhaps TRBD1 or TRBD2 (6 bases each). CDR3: CASSVRGGGEQYF. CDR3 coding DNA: TGTGCCAGCAGTGTTAGAGGGGGAGGCGAGCAGTACTTC.